Listed below are T cell receptor beta chains from one sample, sequenced in a study of neurological immune-mediated disorders. TCRdb re-called the 5' RACE reads through MiXCR, storing one row per CDR3 protein. The sample has about 95,000 distinct CDR3 sequences; around 3.3% are singletons. Sequencing used PBMCs. The receptors originated from a woman under 30 with multiple sclerosis. Each CDR3 is given with its conserved first and last residue. The order of the fields is J gene, clone size, V gene, CDR3 protein. Clone size, where shown, is once, few, many, or a class for clones that have expanded.

J: TRBJ2-1; size: many; V: TRBV7-3; CDR3: CASSPYMSSYNEQFF
J: TRBJ2-2; size: many; V: TRBV20-1; CDR3: CSARPPGGLQTGELFF
J: TRBJ1-1; size: many; V: TRBV19; CDR3: CASSSPQGITEAFF
J: TRBJ1-1; size: many; V: TRBV6-6; CDR3: CASSYSRGSEAFF
J: TRBJ1-2; size: many; V: TRBV6-2/TRBV6-3; CDR3: CASSYSLGPYYGYTF
J: TRBJ2-7; size: many; V: TRBV28; CDR3: CASSWLRESSYEQYF
J: TRBJ1-1; size: many; V: TRBV5-1; CDR3: CASSLAGAGTEAFF
J: TRBJ1-3; size: NA; V: TRBV6-1; CDR3: CASSESGQGPRNTIYF
J: TRBJ2-2; size: many; V: TRBV7-8; CDR3: CASSRGLAGADTGELFF
J: TRBJ1-5; size: many; V: TRBV24-1; CDR3: CATSPSGTGDQPQHF
J: TRBJ1-1; size: many; V: TRBV11-2; CDR3: CASSLVGTGGTEAFF
J: TRBJ1-1; size: many; V: TRBV18; CDR3: CASSPGRGFTEAFF
J: TRBJ2-1; size: many; V: TRBV6-5; CDR3: CASSSVGDGYNEQFF
J: TRBJ2-5; size: many; V: TRBV5-5; CDR3: CASSLSPSYQETQYF
J: TRBJ1-2; size: many; V: TRBV12-3/TRBV12-4; CDR3: CASSTGTGKGYTF
J: TRBJ2-5; size: many; V: TRBV6-6; CDR3: CASSSGGIQETQYF
J: TRBJ1-4; size: few; V: TRBV27; CDR3: CASSSPGTGGRGEKLFF
J: TRBJ2-7; size: many; V: TRBV5-1; CDR3: CASSLTSFYEQYF
J: TRBJ1-2; size: many; V: TRBV29-1; CDR3: CSVEWGPSNYGYTF
J: TRBJ1-1; size: many; V: TRBV5-1; CDR3: CASSLERNTEAFF
J: TRBJ2-5; size: NA; V: TRBV28; CDR3: CASSLAPPGTQYF
J: TRBJ2-3; size: many; V: TRBV28; CDR3: CASSLPTGLGTDTQYF
J: TRBJ1-1; size: many; V: TRBV6-1; CDR3: CASLGQLNTEAFF
J: TRBJ2-7; size: NA; V: TRBV3-1; CDR3: CASSQDHTGSTYEQYF
J: TRBJ1-1; size: many; V: TRBV20-1; CDR3: CSARDSRGTEAFF
J: TRBJ2-3; size: many; V: TRBV11-2; CDR3: CASSLRGDTDTQYF
J: TRBJ1-6; size: many; V: TRBV27; CDR3: CASSPINSPLHF
J: TRBJ2-5; size: many; V: TRBV5-1; CDR3: CASSQYQETQYF
J: TRBJ2-3; size: many; V: TRBV7-7; CDR3: CASSLGGYDTQYF
J: TRBJ1-2; size: many; V: TRBV12-3/TRBV12-4; CDR3: CASSLYRDGYTF
J: TRBJ2-5; size: many; V: TRBV6-5; CDR3: CASGTGGRETQYF
J: TRBJ2-7; size: many; V: TRBV21-1; CDR3: CASSKATQMFDYEQYF
J: TRBJ1-1; size: many; V: TRBV20-1; CDR3: CSAFRQEGNTEAFF
J: TRBJ2-3; size: many; V: TRBV7-9; CDR3: CASSRTGLDTQYF
J: TRBJ2-7; size: many; V: TRBV10-3; CDR3: CAISEGQAYEQYF
J: TRBJ2-7; size: many; V: TRBV11-2; CDR3: CASSPAYEQYF
J: TRBJ2-7; size: many; V: TRBV15; CDR3: CATSTDRAYEQYF
J: TRBJ2-2; size: many; V: TRBV7-2; CDR3: CASRGPPGTVNTGELFF
J: TRBJ1-2; size: many; V: TRBV5-1; CDR3: CASSFREKYGYTF
J: TRBJ2-7; size: many; V: TRBV29-1; CDR3: CSVSGLAGAYEQYF
J: TRBJ1-2; size: many; V: TRBV6-5; CDR3: CASRPRGRGYGYTF
J: TRBJ2-4; size: many; V: TRBV11-2; CDR3: CASSPRAKNIQYF
J: TRBJ2-3; size: many; V: TRBV3-1; CDR3: CASSQQTSTDTQYF
J: TRBJ2-1; size: many; V: TRBV7-2; CDR3: CASSSRPGEGGEQFF
J: TRBJ2-3; size: many; V: TRBV5-1; CDR3: CASSPGITGGQGDTQYF
J: TRBJ2-7; size: many; V: TRBV13; CDR3: CASSLTGLSSYEQYF
J: TRBJ2-1; size: many; V: TRBV7-9; CDR3: CASSLRDLSYNEQFF
J: TRBJ1-2; size: many; V: TRBV7-2; CDR3: CASSLLLRGADYGYTF
J: TRBJ2-2; size: many; V: TRBV25-1; CDR3: CASSDLGTDTGELFF
J: TRBJ2-7; size: many; V: TRBV20-1; CDR3: CSARDRNSGRRSEQYF
J: TRBJ2-7; size: many; V: TRBV7-8; CDR3: CASSLRGPNYEQYF
J: TRBJ1-3; size: many; V: TRBV6-5; CDR3: CASSDRGGSGNTIYF